One and the same sample provided the 28 T cell receptor beta chains below, sequenced in a study of blood T cell repertoires in COVID-19. Libraries were prepared by immunoSEQ multiplex PCR; TCRdb keeps only in-frame clonotypes and omits some of them. The data contain 100,000 to 150,000 clones, around nine tenths of them singletons. Sequenced material: peripheral blood. The receptors come from a woman at least 80 years old with acute or convalescent COVID-19.

This clone was found once. The gene calls are TRBV4-3 and TRBJ2-5; TRBD2 matches at 8 bases. Trimming cost V 1 base and J 7 bases; bases outside gene matches: 17. The CDR3 runs to 18 residues. Germline CDR1 and CDR2: LGHNA and YSLEER. In nucleotides, the CDR3 is TGCGCCAGCAGCCAAGCCATCGCAGGGGTAGCGGGGACTCGGACCCAGTACTTC. Translated, it gives CASSQAIAGVAGTRTQYF.

The chain uses TRBV11-2 and TRBJ2-2; no clear D gene. The CDR3 is 13 residues long. Looked up from germline, CDR1 is SGHAT and CDR2 is FQNNGV. The germline V and J ends were trimmed by 3 bases and 3 bases, with 5 bases remaining between them. The CDR3 DNA follows: TGTGCCAGCAGCTTTCTCGACACCGGGGAGCTGTTTTTT. Translation: CASSFLDTGELFF. The full variable domain, with the rest looked up from reference TRBV11-2 and TRBJ2-2, is EAGVAQSPRYKIIEKRQSVAFWCNPISGHATLYWYQQILGQGPKLLIQFQNNGVVDDSQLPKDRFSAERLKGVDSTLKIQPAKLEDSAVYLCASSFLDTGELFFGEGSRLTVL.

The chain has TRBV7-6 and TRBJ2-1; the match to TRBD1 covers 10 bases. CDR1 and CDR2 from the germline V gene are SGHVS and FNYEAQ. V was clipped by 2 bases and J by 8 bases; unmatched bases: 3. CDR3 size: 14 residues. The CDR3 coding sequence is TGTGCCAGCAGCTTAAAGGGGACAGGGGATGAGCAGTTCTTC. Its translation: CASSLKGTGDEQFF.

The chain combines TRBV9 with TRBJ2-7; possibly TRBD2 for D (5 bases). The CDR3 sequence is 13 residues long. CDR1 and CDR2 (germline): SGDLS, YYNGEE. V was cut by 3 bases and J by 6 bases, with 13 bases left in between. CDR3: CASSAPPRGEQYF. Written as DNA, the CDR3 is TGTGCCAGCAGCGCCCCTCCTCGGGGCGAGCAGTACTTC.

CDR3 sequence (DNA): TGCGCCAGCAGCCCGGGACAGGGAGGCGGCCAAGAGACCCAGTACTTC. Encoded protein: CASSPGQGGGQETQYF. The chain links TRBV5-1 to TRBJ2-5; 9 positions match TRBD1. Germline V gene data show CDR1 as SGHRS and CDR2 as YFSETQ. The V and J ends lost 4 bases and 1 base, in that order; junction bases with no gene match: 8. The CDR3 runs 16 residues.

V is TRBV2 and J is TRBJ1-1, with D perhaps TRBD1 (5 bases). The CDR3 loop spans 14 amino acids. The V gene's germline CDR1 is SNHLY and CDR2 FYNNEI. V was trimmed by 3 bases and J by 4 bases, leaving 12 bases between them. CDR3 residues: CASSERGFGTEAFF. As DNA, the CDR3 is TGTGCCAGCAGTGAGCGGGGCTTCGGCACTGAAGCTTTCTTT.

In this sample, this clone turned up a few times. This rearrangement joins TRBV5-1 to TRBJ1-5; a weak D match, TRBD1 (5 bases). Trimming removed 0 bases from V and 6 bases from J, with 10 bases in between. There are 14 residues in the CDR3. The V gene's germline CDR1 is SGHRS and CDR2 YFSETQ. The CDR3 spells CASSLDQGGQPQHF. The CDR3 DNA reads TGCGCCAGCAGCTTGGACCAGGGTGGTCAGCCCCAGCATTTT. Together with reference TRBV5-1 and TRBJ1-5, the CDR3 gives the full variable domain: KAGVTQTPRYLIKTRGQQVTLSCSPISGHRSVSWYQQTPGQGLQFLFEYFSETQRNKGNFPGRFSGRQFSNSRSEMNVSTLELGDSALYLCASSLDQGGQPQHFGDGTRLSIL.

This sequence joins TRBV27 and TRBJ1-2; TRBD1 aligns across 8 bases. With V trimmed by 6 bases and J by 3 bases, 12 bases remained unmatched. The CDR3 extends over 16 amino acids. The germline gives CDR1 MNHEY, CDR2 SMNVEV (reference sequence). The CDR3 region has the DNA TGTGCCAGCAGGGAGCGGCCAGGGGGCTTCGACTATGGCTACACCTTC. Translating gives CASRERPGGFDYGYTF.

The sample holds a few counts of this clone. This CDR3 is CASSVETGMRTGELFF. The DNA of the CDR3 is TGTGCCAGCAGCGTAGAAACAGGGATGCGCACCGGGGAGCTGTTTTTT. The genes are TRBV9 and TRBJ2-2, with D possibly being TRBD1 (6 bases). The CDR3 contains 16 residues. Trimming shortened V by 0 bases and J by 4 bases, and 13 bases separated the two germline ends. Germline V CDR1 and CDR2: SGDLS, YYNGEE.

V usage is TRBV27 and J usage is TRBJ2-2; 8 nucleotides line up with TRBD2. Germline V gene lookup returns CDR1 MNHEY and CDR2 SMNVEV (reference sequence). V shed 2 bases and J 5 bases; nucleotides not matched to a gene: 4. The CDR3 is made up of 15 amino acids. The CDR3 reads CASSLSGRGTGELFF. The CDR3 nucleotides are TGTGCCAGCAGTTTAAGCGGGAGAGGTACCGGGGAGCTGTTTTTT.

In this sample, this clone turned up a few times. The rearrangement joins TRBV2 to TRBJ2-1, with a possible D match to TRBD1 (5 bases). This CDR3 is built from 14 residues. Germline V gene data show CDR1 as SNHLY and CDR2 as FYNNEI. V dropped 1 base and J dropped 4 bases, with 8 bases sitting between them. The CDR3 coding sequence is TGTGCCAGCAGTGAAGGGGCAGGGTACAATGAGCAGTTCTTC. Its translation: CASSEGAGYNEQFF.

This clone was observed a handful of times. This sequence joins TRBV5-1 and TRBJ2-7, with 9 bases lining up with TRBD1. CDR1 is SGHRS, CDR2 YFSETQ, per germline. The CDR3 is 18 residues long. The V and J ends lost 0 bases and 2 bases, in that order; junction bases with no gene match: 12. The CDR3, as DNA: TGCGCCAGCAGCTTGGCATTCGGGGCGCGGACAGGGGCCTACGAGCAGTACTTC. Residues: CASSLAFGARTGAYEQYF.

J is TRBJ2-3 and V is TRBV6-4, with D tentatively TRBD2 (6 bases). This CDR3 is built from 15 residues. Germline-derived CDR1 and CDR2 are MRHNA and SNTAGT. Between the trimmed V and J ends, which lost 2 bases and 0 bases, there was a span of 9 bases. CDR3 residues: CASSDMGLSTDTQYF. The CDR3 DNA follows: TGTGCCAGCAGTGACATGGGACTGAGCACAGATACGCAGTATTTT.

V is TRBV15 and J is TRBJ1-1; possibly TRBD1 for D (5 bases). Trimming cost V 0 bases and J 11 bases, with 13 bases left between them. The CDR3 has 13 residues. Germline CDR1 reads LNHNV; CDR2 reads YYDKDF (reference sequence). This chain's CDR3 is CATSRDQRGRAFF. In nucleotides, the CDR3 is TGTGCCACCAGCAGAGATCAAAGGGGCAGGGCTTTCTTT.

The chain combines TRBV9 with TRBJ1-5; no reliable D call. CDR3 length: 15 residues. The V and J ends lost 0 bases and 0 bases respectively, with 7 bases between them. Germline CDR1 is SGDLS and CDR2 is YYNGEE. CDR3 in amino acids: CASSVGEYSNQPQHF. Written as DNA, the CDR3 is TGTGCCAGCAGCGTAGGGGAGTATAGCAATCAGCCCCAGCATTTT.

This clone was recorded once. DNA for the CDR3: TGTGCCAGCAGCGTAGAGGCCGGGACTGGGGAGACCCAGTACTTC. Amino acids: CASSVEAGTGETQYF. The chain joins TRBV9 to TRBJ2-5, with D possibly being TRBD2 (6 bases). The V gene lost 0 bases and the J gene lost 5 bases, with 14 bases spanning the gap. CDR1 and CDR2 from the germline V gene are SGDLS and YYNGEE. This CDR3 comprises 15 residues.

The chain links TRBV28 to TRBJ2-3, with 7 positions matching TRBD2. The CDR3 is 14 residues long. V lost 6 bases, J lost 2 bases, and 5 bases stayed unmatched. Germline CDR1 MDHEN, CDR2 SYDVKM. The CDR3 nucleotides are TGTGCCAGCAGCCCGGGACTACTCACAGATACGCAGTATTTT. As protein: CASSPGLLTDTQYF.

This sequence joins TRBV27 and TRBJ1-4; 8 nucleotides line up with TRBD1. The CDR3 length is 14 residues. CDR1 and CDR2 from the germline V gene are MNHEY and SMNVEV (reference sequence). Unmatched junction bases numbered 5, after V lost 5 bases and J lost 6 bases. CDR3 protein: CASSLGQADEKLFF. Here the CDR3 DNA reads TGTGCCAGCAGTCTGGGACAGGCCGATGAAAAACTGTTTTTT. The complete variable domain, with remaining parts taken from reference TRBV27 and TRBJ1-4, reads EAQVTQNPRYLITVTGKKLTVTCSQNMNHEYMSWYRQDPGLGLRQIYYSMNVEVTDKGDVPEGYKVSRKEKRNFPLILESPSPNQTSLYFCASSLGQADEKLFFGSGTQLSVL.

CDR3 sequence (DNA): TGTGCCAGCAGATCTAATAGCGGGGGGGGCCCCAAGACCCAGTACTTC. As protein: CASRSNSGGGPKTQYF. The V call is TRBV5-4, the J call TRBJ2-5; 11 nucleotides line up with TRBD2. Trimming at V came to 5 bases and at J to 6 bases, leaving 12 bases not matched to a gene. The germline V gene has CDR1 SGHNT and CDR2 YYREEE (reference sequence). The CDR3 runs to 16 residues. The full variable domain, rest sourced from reference TRBV5-4 and TRBJ2-5, is ETGVTQSPTHLIKTRGQQVTLRCSSQSGHNTVSWYQQALGQGPQFIFQYYREEENGRGNFPPRFSGLQFPNYSSELNVNALELDDSALYLCASRSNSGGGPKTQYFGPGTRLLVL.

The V and J genes are TRBV12-5 and TRBJ2-5; no clear D. Deletions cut 1 base from V and 7 bases from J, with 10 bases between. Germline V gives CDR1 LGHNT, CDR2 FRNRAP. The length of the CDR3 is 13 residues. CDR3 amino acids: CASGLGASWTQYF. As DNA, the CDR3 is TGTGCTAGTGGTTTGGGGGCATCTTGGACCCAGTACTTC.

V usage is TRBV18 and J usage is TRBJ1-5, with D possibly TRBD1 on 6 matching bases. From germline, CDR1 is KGHSH and CDR2 LQKENI. Deletions cut 5 bases from V and 6 bases from J, with 17 bases between. The CDR3 runs 15 residues. The CDR3 sequence: CASSTGGLAGQPQHF. For the CDR3, the DNA is TGTGCCAGCTCAACGGGGGGGCTAGCGGGTCAGCCCCAGCATTTT.

This clone was found a few times. This rearrangement joins TRBV7-9 to TRBJ2-7; 7 bases map to TRBD2. From germline, CDR1 is SEHNR and CDR2 FQNEAQ (reference sequence). Trimming took 9 bases from V and 0 from J; bases not matched to a gene: 5. This CDR3 contains 13 residues. CDR3: CASTGTTSYEQYF. The CDR3 bases are TGTGCCAGTACTGGGACTACCTCCTACGAGCAGTACTTC.

V gene TRBV6-2 or TRBV6-3 combines with J gene TRBJ1-2; 8 positions agree with TRBD1. V trimming: 6 bases; J trimming: 5 bases; junction bases outside the gene matches: 8. The germline V gene encodes CDR1 MNHEY and CDR2 SVGEGT. This CDR3 region has 14 residues. CDR3: CASSRTGIGYGYTF. CDR3 bases: TGTGCCAGCAGCCGGACAGGGATAGGTTATGGCTACACCTTC.

This chain links TRBV5-5 with TRBJ1-2, with 9 nucleotides matching TRBD1. V dropped 6 bases and J dropped 7; count of bases not matched to a gene: 10. In germline, CDR1 is SGHKS, CDR2 YYEKEE (reference sequence). This CDR3 region has 14 residues. CDR3 sequence: CASTSSQGASGYTF. The CDR3 DNA sequence: TGTGCCAGCACCTCATCACAGGGGGCGTCTGGCTACACCTTC.

The chain links TRBV5-4 to TRBJ2-3; D not certain. Trimming stripped 4 bases from V and 0 bases from J, with 12 bases between. Germline CDR1 and CDR2: SGHNT and YYREEE (reference sequence). This CDR3 is 15 amino acids long. In DNA, the CDR3 is TGTGCCAGCAGCCGAGAGCCGCTCAGCACAGATACGCAGTATTTT. It translates to CASSREPLSTDTQYF.

The chain has TRBV24-1 and TRBJ2-1; 14 positions agree with TRBD2. The CDR3 has 20 residues. Looked up from germline, CDR1 is KGHDR and CDR2 is SFDVKD. Trimming at V came to 3 bases and at J to 0 bases, leaving 9 bases not matched to a gene. The CDR3 DNA is TGTGCCACCAGTGATAAGGGGACTAGCGGGAGTTCTCGCTCCTACAATGAGCAGTTCTTC. It is translated as CATSDKGTSGSSRSYNEQFF.

V usage is TRBV24-1 and J usage is TRBJ1-3; TRBD1 agrees at 10 bases. The CDR3 has 16 residues. Trimming cost V 4 bases and J 6 bases; bases outside gene matches: 8. Germline V lookup: CDR1 KGHDR, CDR2 SFDVKD. The CDR3 nucleotides read TGTGCCACCAGTGACCCTAGCGGGACAGGGGAAAACACCATATATTTT. The encoded protein is CATSDPSGTGENTIYF.

This rearrangement joins TRBV19 to TRBJ1-2, with 9 bases lining up with TRBD1. V gave up 5 bases and J gave up 2 bases; unmatched junction bases: 9. Germline CDR1 is LNHDA and CDR2 is SQIVND (reference sequence). The CDR3 contains 16 residues. CDR3 sequence reads: CASSSHPGQGNYGYTF. The CDR3 bases are TGTGCCAGTAGTTCGCATCCGGGACAGGGAAACTATGGCTACACCTTC.